These 8 T cell receptor gamma chains were all obtained from the same sample, sequenced in a study of gamma delta lymphoproliferative disorders and STAT genes. Sequencing used genomic DNA taken from PBMCs of patients and controls. TCRdb called clones from the multiplex PCR reads again using CATT. This table holds over 3,500 gamma-chain clones, 7% to 7.5% found once. Sequenced material: blood. The receptor set was obtained from a human donor in good health.

Judged by abundance, this clone is medium-sized. The V call is TRGV3, the J call TRGJ1 or TRGJ2. Assignment of the J gene here rests on matching the DNA to germline, because TCRdb gives none. The CDR3 is 14 amino acids. The germline V gene encodes CDR1 VTNTFY and CDR2 YDVSTARD (reference sequence). Trimming took 0 bases from V and 3 from J; bases not matched to a gene: 5. The CDR3 sequence: CATWDRPSYYKKLF. The DNA for the CDR3 is TGTGCCACCTGGGACAGGCCGAGTTATTATAAGAAACTCTTT.

In its sample, this clone is medium-sized (0.01 to 0.1%). This chain joins TRGV3 and TRGJ1 or TRGJ2. No J segment appears in TCRdb, so it was assigned here by matching the sequence to germline. Germline V gene data show CDR1 as VTNTFY and CDR2 as YDVSTARD (reference sequence). Trimming at V came to 1 base and at J to 4 bases, leaving 4 bases not matched to a gene. This CDR3 region has 13 residues. As DNA, the CDR3 is TGTGCCACCTGGGACAGCGGATATTATAAGAAACTCTTT. Protein product: CATWDSGYYKKLF.

By proportion, this clone is medium-sized (0.01 to 0.1%). The chain joins TRGV2 to TRGJP1. The J gene, not given by TCRdb, was assigned here from a germline match of the nucleotide sequence. V lost 0 bases, J lost 2 bases, and 0 bases stayed unmatched. The CDR3 totals 14 residues. In germline, CDR1 is EGSNGY, CDR2 YDSYNSKV. The CDR3 sequence is CATWDGTTGWFKIF. CDR3 bases: TGTGCCACCTGGGACGGGACCACTGGTTGGTTCAAGATATTT.

By proportion, this clone is medium-sized. The chain recombines TRGV2 with TRGJ1 or TRGJ2. The J gene, left out of TCRdb, was set here by checking the DNA against germline. Looked up from germline, CDR1 is EGSNGY and CDR2 is YDSYNSKV. Trimming cost V 0 bases and J 3 bases; bases outside gene matches: 5. The CDR3 runs to 14 residues. As DNA, the CDR3 is TGTGCCACCTGGGACGGGGGTAGTTATTATAAGAAACTCTTT. Protein: CATWDGGSYYKKLF.

By frequency in the sample, this clone is medium-sized. J is TRGJ1 or TRGJ2 and V is TRGV10. Matching the DNA to germline supplied the J gene, which TCRdb does not give. TRGV10 is placed among ORFs of uncertain function. Losses at the gene ends were 10 bases for V and 10 bases for J; bases not matched to a gene: 8. The CDR3 consists of 10 residues. The CDR3 sequence: CAAFRRKKLF. The CDR3 nucleotides are TGTGCTGCGTTCAGACGGAAGAAACTCTTT.

By frequency in the sample, this clone is medium-sized (0.01 to 0.1%). This sequence joins TRGV3 and TRGJ1 or TRGJ2. TCRdb carries no J gene annotation; the J gene was assigned here by matching the DNA with germline. Germline V gene lookup returns CDR1 VTNTFY and CDR2 YDVSTARD (reference sequence). V was clipped by 0 bases and J by 3 bases; unmatched bases: 11. The CDR3 has 16 residues. The CDR3 sequence: CATWDRPYRFYYKKLF. CDR3 coding DNA: TGTGCCACCTGGGACAGGCCGTATCGTTTTTATTATAAGAAACTCTTT.

This clone ranks as medium-sized (0.01 to 0.1%). The rearrangement links TRGV2 to TRGJP2. Assignment of the J gene here rests on matching the DNA to germline, because TCRdb gives none. The CDR3 sequence is 14 residues long. J lost 5 bases, V lost 0 bases, and 3 bases had no gene match. The V gene's germline CDR1 is EGSNGY and CDR2 YDSYNSKV. CDR3 nucleotides: TGTGCCACCTGGGACGGGAGGAGTGATTGGATCAAGACGTTT. This gives the protein CATWDGRSDWIKTF.

In its sample, this clone was seen many times. The chain couples TRGV3 to TRGJ1 or TRGJ2. The J gene, not given by TCRdb, was assigned here from a germline match of the nucleotide sequence. V gave up 5 bases and J gave up 6 bases; unmatched junction bases: 7. CDR1 is VTNTFY, CDR2 YDVSTARD, per germline (reference sequence). The CDR3 has 12 residues. The CDR3 is CATWAISYKKLF. CDR3 bases: TGTGCCACCTGGGCTATAAGTTATAAGAAACTCTTT.